These 20 T cell receptor beta chains share one sample of origin, sequenced in a study of blood T cell repertoires in COVID-19 (dated by TCRdb to 2018 to 2021). To prepare the library, the immunoSEQ multiplex PCR assay was applied. TCRdb obtained this table from immuneACCESS and retained in-frame rearrangements with V and J assigned. These tables miss some clones; where compared with another copy, unresolved V genes account for less than half of the shortfall, and the remainder is unexplained. Within this sample are under 250,000 clones, with around 90% of them counted one time only. The biggest ten clones account for 5.5% to 6.5% of the sample. The sequenced sample was peripheral blood. Receptor source: a man aged 60-69 years who had recovered from COVID-19.

The genes are TRBV4-2 and TRBJ2-3; no clear D. With 0 bases removed from V and 1 base from J, the gap between germline ends came to 14 bases. This CDR3 contains 17 residues. Germline V gene data show CDR1 as LGHNA and CDR2 as YNFKEQ. CDR3 nucleotides: TGTGCCAGCAGCCAAGATCAAGTTAGTCACGGCACAGATACGCAGTATTTT. Translation: CASSQDQVSHGTDTQYF.

The CDR3 sequence is CASSLVQGSTDTQYF. The CDR3 nucleotides are TGCGCCAGCAGCTTGGTGCAGGGGAGCACAGATACGCAGTATTTT. This chain links TRBV5-1 with TRBJ2-3; a possible D gene is TRBD1 (6 bases). With 0 bases removed from V and 0 bases from J, the gap between germline ends came to 8 bases. Germline V gene data show CDR1 as SGHRS and CDR2 as YFSETQ. The CDR3 spans 15 residues.

This chain uses TRBV6-5 with TRBJ1-5; tentatively, D is TRBD1 (5 bases). Trimming pared 6 bases from V and 7 bases from J, leaving 10 bases between. CDR1 and CDR2 from the germline V gene are MNHEY and SVGAGI. There are 12 residues in the CDR3. In DNA, the CDR3 is TGTGCCAGCAGAACGGGGGGACAGCCCCAGCATTTT. This encodes CASRTGGQPQHF.

This chain links TRBV6-5 with TRBJ2-1; 8 bases match TRBD1. Germline CDR1 MNHEY, CDR2 SVGAGI. The CDR3 has 13 amino acids. Trimming cost V 6 bases and J 4 bases; bases outside gene matches: 2. CDR3 region: CASRRQGYNEQFF. CDR3 nucleotides: TGTGCCAGCAGACGACAGGGGTACAATGAGCAGTTCTTC.

This CDR3 is CSVVTSGAYNEQFF. The CDR3 coding sequence is TGCAGCGTCGTTACTAGCGGAGCCTACAATGAGCAGTTCTTC. The J gene is TRBJ2-1, the V gene TRBV29-1, with TRBD2 identical over 8 bases. The germline V gene encodes CDR1 SQVTM and CDR2 ANQGSEA. The CDR3 has 14 amino acids. V lost 6 bases, J lost 2 bases, and 6 bases stayed unmatched.

In its sample, this clone was seen many times. The chain links TRBV20-1 to TRBJ2-3; the match to TRBD2 covers 9 bases. The CDR3 runs to 14 residues. V gave up 3 bases and J gave up 6 bases; unmatched junction bases: 7. Germline CDR1 and CDR2: DFQATT and SNEGSKA (reference sequence). CDR3 protein: CSASLLAGMDTQYF. CDR3 DNA sequence: TGCAGTGCTAGTTTGCTAGCGGGGATGGATACGCAGTATTTT.

The chain is built from TRBV4-3 and TRBJ2-1; 12 nucleotides line up with TRBD2. Germline V gene data show CDR1 as LGHNA and CDR2 as YSLEER. V lost 0 bases to trimming and J lost 0 bases; unmatched junction nucleotides: 12. The CDR3 is made up of 21 amino acids. The CDR3 DNA reads TGCGCCAGCAGCCAAGAAGGCCCGCTAGCGGGAGGGCCGGTCTCCTACAATGAGCAGTTCTTC. As protein: CASSQEGPLAGGPVSYNEQFF.

The V gene is TRBV18, the J gene TRBJ1-6; weak D call: TRBD1 (5 bases). Deletions cut 3 bases from V and 0 bases from J, with 9 bases between. Germline V gives CDR1 KGHSH, CDR2 LQKENI. The CDR3 loop spans 16 amino acids. CDR3 in amino acids: CASSPGGSSYNSPLHF. As DNA, the CDR3 is TGTGCCAGCTCACCGGGGGGGAGCTCCTATAATTCACCCCTCCACTTT.

This clone occurred once. This chain joins TRBV27 and TRBJ1-6, with 10 nucleotides matching TRBD1. V trimming: 5 bases; J trimming: 10 bases; junction bases outside the gene matches: 11. The CDR3 is made up of 16 amino acids. CDR1 and CDR2 from the germline V gene are MNHEY and SMNVEV (reference sequence). CDR3: CASSTRTGQGMSPLHF. In nucleotides, the CDR3 is TGTGCCAGCAGTACCCGCACGGGACAGGGGATGTCACCCCTCCACTTT.

The sample holds one count of this clone. The rearrangement links TRBV9 to TRBJ1-1; no firm D call. Germline CDR1 and CDR2: SGDLS and YYNGEE. The CDR3 covers 13 residues. V lost 4 bases and J lost 5, with 12 bases in between. The CDR3 reads CASSTGWRTEAFF. DNA for the CDR3: TGTGCCAGCAGCACCGGGTGGAGGACTGAAGCTTTCTTT.

The chain is built from TRBV10-1 and TRBJ1-1; D is ambiguous. This CDR3 is built from 16 residues. V was trimmed by 5 bases and J by 6 bases, leaving 22 bases between them. Germline values: CDR1 WNHNN, CDR2 SYGVQD (reference sequence). The CDR3 spells CASSLSLTTEIAEAFF. CDR3 coding DNA: TGCGCCAGCAGTCTCTCCCTTACGACGGAGATCGCTGAAGCTTTCTTT.

The chain joins TRBV9 to TRBJ2-7; 7 bases align to TRBD2. Germline-derived CDR1 and CDR2 are SGDLS and YYNGEE. The CDR3 is 13 residues long. The V and J ends lost 4 bases and 6 bases, in that order; junction bases with no gene match: 7. The DNA for the CDR3 is TGTGCCAGCAGCCCTCAAGGGGAGGGCGAGCAGTACTTC. Translating gives CASSPQGEGEQYF.

V and J are TRBV2 and TRBJ2-3, with D hard to call. The CDR3 sequence is 13 residues long. CDR1 is SNHLY, CDR2 FYNNEI, per germline. V was shortened by 7 bases and J by 1 base, with 9 bases between the two germline ends. In nucleotides, the CDR3 is TGTGCCAGCAAAGCTGGAGGCACAGATACGCAGTATTTT. Translation gives CASKAGGTDTQYF.

The genes are TRBV9 and TRBJ1-2; 7 nucleotides agree with TRBD1. CDR1 SGDLS and CDR2 YYNGEE come from the germline V gene. V dropped 2 bases and J dropped 2; count of bases not matched to a gene: 3. The CDR3 totals 14 residues. DNA of the CDR3: TGTGCCAGCAGCGTGGAGGGACAGAACTATGGCTACACCTTC. Amino acids: CASSVEGQNYGYTF.

V gene TRBV2 combines with J gene TRBJ1-2, with a tentative D call TRBD1 (6 bases). The ends were cut back, 3 bases at V and 1 base at J, with 12 bases in the middle. The V gene's germline CDR1 is SNHLY and CDR2 FYNNEI. The CDR3 totals 15 residues. CDR3 residues: CASSEGQGINYGYTF. For the CDR3, the DNA is TGTGCCAGCAGTGAGGGTCAGGGGATTAACTATGGCTACACCTTC.

About this clone itself: The same CDR3 also results from other DNA sequences found in this sample. CDR3 amino acids: CASSPGLASGELFF. CDR3 DNA: TGTGCCAGCTCACCGGGACTAGCGTCCGGGGAGCTGTTTTTT. The J gene is TRBJ2-2, the V gene TRBV18; 10 nucleotides match TRBD2. CDR1 is KGHSH, CDR2 LQKENI, per germline. The CDR3 runs 14 residues. V gave up 3 bases and J gave up 6 bases; unmatched junction bases: 1.

J is TRBJ2-7 and V is TRBV5-5; tentatively, D is TRBD1 (5 bases). The CDR3 spans 14 residues. The germline V gene encodes CDR1 SGHKS and CDR2 YYEKEE (reference sequence). V lost 4 bases and J 5 bases, leaving 16 bases between the germline ends. CDR3 sequence reads: CASSKPTDLHEQYF. CDR3 coding DNA: TGTGCCAGCAGCAAACCGACAGATTTACACGAGCAGTACTTC.

The chain links TRBV5-5 to TRBJ2-5; the match to TRBD2 covers 7 bases. Germline V gene lookup returns CDR1 SGHKS and CDR2 YYEKEE (reference sequence). V was clipped by 0 bases and J by 1 base; unmatched bases: 9. The length of the CDR3 is 17 residues. Here the CDR3 reads CASSLDVAGGIQETQYF. CDR3 nucleotide sequence: TGTGCCAGCAGCTTGGACGTGGCCGGGGGGATCCAAGAGACCCAGTACTTC.

The table lists this clone with a count of one. The chain employs TRBV28 and TRBJ1-4; no definite D call. V lost 6 bases to trimming and J lost 9 bases, with 23 bases between them. The germline gives CDR1 MDHEN, CDR2 SYDVKM. This CDR3 region has 16 residues. The CDR3 coding sequence is TGTGCCAGCAGCCCTGGAAGTACCGGGGAGTCGAAAAAACTGTTTTTT. Translation gives CASSPGSTGESKKLFF. Full variable domain (remainder filled in from reference TRBV28 and TRBJ1-4): DVKVTQSSRYLVKRTGEKVFLECVQDMDHENMFWYRQDPGLGLRLIYFSYDVKMKEKGDIPEGYSVSREKKERFSLILESASTNQTSMYLCASSPGSTGESKKLFFGSGTQLSVL.

The V gene is TRBV7-3, the J gene TRBJ2-1; D ambiguous. Germline loops: CDR1 SGHTA, CDR2 FQGTGA. V lost 5 bases and J 9 bases, leaving 11 bases between the germline ends. The CDR3 sequence is 12 residues long. The CDR3 region is CASSPLAGEQFF. The CDR3 DNA sequence: TGTGCCAGCAGCCCCCTGGCTGGTGAGCAGTTCTTC.